This T cell receptor (beta chain) was recorded in a study of T cell responses to AZD1222 COVID-19 vaccine. Overall study context: Second-dose intervals near 4 or 12 weeks were combined. Study conclusions and caveats: The repertoires were collected only after the peak T cell response.

The CDR3 is made up of 16 amino acids. CDR1 is SGHRS, CDR2 YFSETQ, per germline. After removal of 4 bases from V and 4 bases from J, the junction contained 7 bases not matched to a gene. Sequencing was performed with immunoSEQ multiplex PCR; in TCRdb, only in-frame clones are kept and a portion is missing. The sample contains roughly 120,000 clones, over 75% of which appear only once. A few counts support this clone. Its matching antigen is unknown. V usage is TRBV5-1 and J usage is TRBJ1-5, with 11 bases aligning to TRBD1. The source of this sequence is an adult in good health. The sequenced sample was peripheral blood, obtained on day 0 of AZD1222 vaccination. CDR3 sequence reads: CASSEGTGGSNQPQHF. Here the CDR3 DNA reads TGCGCCAGCAGCGAAGGGACAGGGGGATCTAATCAGCCCCAGCATTTT.